This T cell receptor (beta chain) was identified in a study of type 1 regulatory T cells. At the level of the study: This in vitro CD4 product, T-allo10, is enriched for Tr1 cells and alloantigen-specific. Study-level results: Type 1 regulatory T cells had a more restricted TCR repertoire than non-type 1 regulatory T cells.

TCRdb re-called the reads with MiXCR, one entry per CDR3 protein. The sample contains about 60,000 distinct CDR3 sequences, roughly 50% of which appear only once. Concerning this clonotype itself: Antigen: not known.

The clonotype was recovered from a human donor in good health. Input material: cultured non-Tr1 T cells, either the whole culture or a sorted T cell fraction (not recorded which).

The CDR3 DNA is TGCGCCAGCAGCTTGACGGGACTGGGGGCCCGCGAGCAGTTCTTC. Translation gives CASSLTGLGAREQFF. The V call is TRBV5-1, the J call TRBJ2-1, with D perhaps assigned TRBD1 or TRBD2 (6 bases each). CDR3 length: 15 residues. Germline CDR1 reads SGHRS; CDR2 reads YFSETQ. The V and J ends lost 1 base and 10 bases respectively, with 18 bases between them.